Reported below is one TCR beta chain. There are many counts of this clonotype. Its recognized antigen is unknown. No much larger clone exists at a distance of one base, and base qualities are not known. CDR1 is given as LNHNV and CDR2 as YYDKDF, both from the germline V gene (reference sequence). At the junction V is shortened by 5 bases and J by 4 bases, with 11 bases in between. Reading from cysteine to phenylalanine, the CDR3 counts 14 amino acids. Solely the CDR3 DNA is kept, with 42 bases framed from the first base. Ophthalmopathy patients were characterized by moderately to severely active disease, a Clinical Activity Score of at least 3, a NOSPECS grade of at least 4, and a disease duration under 3 months. Patients were excluded if they had other autoimmune diseases, uncontrolled infections, pregnancy or lactation. Diagnosis was based on clinical symptoms, serum thyroxine, TRAb, thyroid ultrasound and orbital computed tomography. Ficoll-Paque density gradient centrifugation was used to isolate PBMCs from under 11 ml of fresh peripheral blood. Total RNA was extracted with Trizol reagent and quality-checked on an Agilent 2100 Bioanalyzer.

TCR beta CDR3 regions were amplified from RNA transcripts for repertoire sequencing. HTBI primers and the Qiagen OneStep RT-PCR kit were used in a first-round RT-PCR, which was followed by a second-round multiplex PCR, size selection and purification. Libraries were sequenced on an Illumina HiSeq2000 using paired-end 100 bp reads. The original pipeline was this. SOAPnuke was used for read processing, and reads with adapters, uncalled bases, a mean Phred below 15, or no exact constant-primer or identifier match were discarded. High-quality paired reads were merged with COPE v1.2.5. Clonotypes were defined as unique nucleotide sequences and were aligned to IMGT TRB V, D and J references using MiTCR v1.1. The analysis was limited to V-J combinations with a frequency above 0.0001, which together covered roughly 99% of the repertoires. For each V-J combination, a TCR clonal expansion and chaos score was defined as the ratio of F50 clonal expansion to chaos observed in the TCRdist matrix. Welch's t-statistics and random forest were used to reduce features to about 14 V-J combinations, which were fed into a naive Bayes classifier. The Morisita-Horn index was used to measure how similar the thyroid and blood repertoires were. The raw public reads went through TCRdb reprocessing: fastp at Q25, MiXCR clone calling, in-frame beta chains kept. Each entry is one CDR3 protein sequence, shown with its most common DNA and genes. TCRdb's processing, not the authors' own work, is the source of the V and J calls. This sample comprises 600,000 to 950,000 distinct CDR3 sequences, approximately 40% of them detected only once. The ten largest clones represent about 40% of the sample.

This entry belongs to a study of Graves' ophthalmopathy and Graves' hyperthyroidism (dated by TCRdb to between 2018 and 2020). Study-wide context: Peripheral blood samples were taken at the time of initial diagnosis, before any treatment was given. TCR beta repertoire signatures were used to distinguish Graves' ophthalmopathy from Graves' hyperthyroidism and to predict progression to ophthalmopathy. In total, around 140 blood samples were TCR-sequenced: fewer than 50 ophthalmopathy, some 72 hyperthyroidism and about 17 hyperthyroidism-to-ophthalmopathy patients. To explore V-J signatures that separate ophthalmopathy from hyperthyroidism, a discovery set of approximately 100 patients was enrolled, consisting of under 50 with ophthalmopathy and roughly 60 with stable hyperthyroidism. An independent validation cohort comprised about 20 hyperthyroidism patients and around 16 patients who later progressed from hyperthyroidism to ophthalmopathy. In a handful of hyperthyroidism patients, the T-cell repertoire of thyroid tissue was compared with the T-cell repertoire of blood. After sampling, hyperthyroidism patients received methimazole starting at 30 mg daily, and ophthalmopathy patients received high-dose intravenous methylprednisolone. General study outcomes and caveats: No statistical method was used to predetermine the sample size, and group allocation was not hidden from the investigators. Ophthalmopathy was separated from stable hyperthyroidism by the 13-signature model with about 88% sensitivity and less than 82% specificity in cross-validation and with 80%/75% in the test set. Most of the expanded thyroid clonotypes with a frequency above 0.001 were also detected in blood, and it was suggested that the thyroid immune response may be reflected by blood repertoires. In validation, the model predicted ophthalmopathy progression with about 71% sensitivity and roughly 72% specificity; 12 predicted patients were CT-confirmed with GO in a median of 6.5 months.

The sample taken for sequencing was peripheral blood. The TCR sequence derives from an adult man with Graves' ophthalmopathy. The chain joins TRBV15 to TRBJ2-2, with the D gene not clear enough to name. CDR3 reads: CATSSRSGTGELFF. The nucleotide sequence is TGTGCCACCAGCTCACGATCGGGCACCGGGGAGCTGTTTTTT.